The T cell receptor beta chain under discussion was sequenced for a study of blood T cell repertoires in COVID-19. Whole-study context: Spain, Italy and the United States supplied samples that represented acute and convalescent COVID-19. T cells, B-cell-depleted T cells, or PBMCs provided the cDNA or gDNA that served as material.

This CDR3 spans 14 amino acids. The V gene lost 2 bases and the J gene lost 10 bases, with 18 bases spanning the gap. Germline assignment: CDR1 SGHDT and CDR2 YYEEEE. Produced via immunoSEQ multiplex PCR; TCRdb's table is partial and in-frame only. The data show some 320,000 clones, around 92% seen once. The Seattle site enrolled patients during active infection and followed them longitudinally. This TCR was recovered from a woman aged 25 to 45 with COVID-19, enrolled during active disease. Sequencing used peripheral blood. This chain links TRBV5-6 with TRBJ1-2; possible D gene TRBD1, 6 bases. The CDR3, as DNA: TGTGCCAGCAGCTTCGGGGGGCCAGGAGAGTTCTACACCTTC. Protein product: CASSFGGPGEFYTF.